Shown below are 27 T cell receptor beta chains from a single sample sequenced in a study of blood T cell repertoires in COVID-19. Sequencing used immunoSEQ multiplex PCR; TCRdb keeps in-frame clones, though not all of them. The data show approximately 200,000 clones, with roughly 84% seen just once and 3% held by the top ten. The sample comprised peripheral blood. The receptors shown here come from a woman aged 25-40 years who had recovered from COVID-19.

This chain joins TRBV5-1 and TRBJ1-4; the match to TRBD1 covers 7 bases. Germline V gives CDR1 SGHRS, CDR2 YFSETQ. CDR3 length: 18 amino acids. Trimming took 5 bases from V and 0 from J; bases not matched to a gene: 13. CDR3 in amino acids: CASRGAPGQFATNEKLFF. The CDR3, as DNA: TGCGCCAGCAGGGGCGCACCGGGACAGTTTGCAACTAATGAAAAACTGTTTTTT. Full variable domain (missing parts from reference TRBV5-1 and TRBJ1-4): KAGVTQTPRYLIKTRGQQVTLSCSPISGHRSVSWYQQTPGQGLQFLFEYFSETQRNKGNFPGRFSGRQFSNSRSEMNVSTLELGDSALYLCASRGAPGQFATNEKLFFGSGTQLSVL.

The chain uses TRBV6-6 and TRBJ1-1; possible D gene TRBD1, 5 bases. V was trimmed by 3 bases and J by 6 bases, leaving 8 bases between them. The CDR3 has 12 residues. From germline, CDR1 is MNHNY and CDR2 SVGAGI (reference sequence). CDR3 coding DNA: TGTGCCAGCAGTTATTTGGGGCCTGAAGCTTTCTTT. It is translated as CASSYLGPEAFF.

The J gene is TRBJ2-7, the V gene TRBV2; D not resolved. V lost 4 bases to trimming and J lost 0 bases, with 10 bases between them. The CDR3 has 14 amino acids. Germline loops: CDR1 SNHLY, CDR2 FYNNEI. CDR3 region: CASSGPRSSYEQYF. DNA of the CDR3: TGTGCCAGCAGTGGGCCTAGAAGCTCCTACGAGCAGTACTTC.

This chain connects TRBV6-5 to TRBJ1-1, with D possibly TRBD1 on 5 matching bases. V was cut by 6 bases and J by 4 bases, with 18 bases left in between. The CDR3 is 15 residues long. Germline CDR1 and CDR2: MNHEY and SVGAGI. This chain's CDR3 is CASRDPGTRGTEAFF. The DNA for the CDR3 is TGTGCCAGCAGGGACCCTGGGACTCGGGGCACTGAAGCTTTCTTT.

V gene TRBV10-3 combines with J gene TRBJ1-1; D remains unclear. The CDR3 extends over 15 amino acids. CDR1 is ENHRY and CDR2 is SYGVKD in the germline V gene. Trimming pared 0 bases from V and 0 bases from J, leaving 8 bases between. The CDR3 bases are TGTGCCATCAGTGAGTCTGTGTTAATGAACACTGAAGCTTTCTTT. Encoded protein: CAISESVLMNTEAFF.

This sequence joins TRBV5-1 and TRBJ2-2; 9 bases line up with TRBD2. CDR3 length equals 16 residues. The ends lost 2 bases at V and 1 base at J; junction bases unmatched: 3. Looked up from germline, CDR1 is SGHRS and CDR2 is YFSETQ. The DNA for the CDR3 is TGCGCCAGCAGCTTTAGCGGGAGTGGGAACACCGGGGAGCTGTTTTTT. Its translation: CASSFSGSGNTGELFF.

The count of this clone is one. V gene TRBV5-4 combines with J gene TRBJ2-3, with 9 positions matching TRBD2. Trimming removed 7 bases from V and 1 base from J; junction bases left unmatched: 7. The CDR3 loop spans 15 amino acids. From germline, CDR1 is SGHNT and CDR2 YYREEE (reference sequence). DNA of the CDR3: TGTGCCAGCTCCCGCGGCGGGAGGGGCACAGATACGCAGTATTTT. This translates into CASSRGGRGTDTQYF.

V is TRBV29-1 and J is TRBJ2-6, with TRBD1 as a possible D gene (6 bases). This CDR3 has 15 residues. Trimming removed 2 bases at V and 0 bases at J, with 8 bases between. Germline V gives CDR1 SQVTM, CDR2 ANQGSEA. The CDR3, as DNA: TGCAGCGTTGAACGAGGGGGCTCTGGGGCCAACGTCCTGACTTTC. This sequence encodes CSVERGGSGANVLTF.

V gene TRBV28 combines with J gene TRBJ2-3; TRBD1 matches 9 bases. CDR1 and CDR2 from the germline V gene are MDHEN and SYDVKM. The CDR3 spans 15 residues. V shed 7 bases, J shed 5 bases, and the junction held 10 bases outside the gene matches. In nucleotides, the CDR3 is TGTGCCAGCACCGGACGACAGGGGGTGGGAGATACGCAGTATTTT. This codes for CASTGRQGVGDTQYF.

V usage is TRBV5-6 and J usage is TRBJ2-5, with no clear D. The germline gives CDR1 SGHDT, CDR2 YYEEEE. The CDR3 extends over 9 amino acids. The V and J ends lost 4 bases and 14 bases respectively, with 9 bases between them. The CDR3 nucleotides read TGTGCCAGCAGCCCGTGTAAATACTTC. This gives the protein CASSPCKYF.

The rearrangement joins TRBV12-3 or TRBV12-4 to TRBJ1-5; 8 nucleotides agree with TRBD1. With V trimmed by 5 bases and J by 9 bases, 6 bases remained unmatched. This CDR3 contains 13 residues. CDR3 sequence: CASSTGGAGPQHF. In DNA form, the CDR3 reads TGTGCCAGCAGTACAGGGGGTGCGGGGCCCCAGCATTTT.

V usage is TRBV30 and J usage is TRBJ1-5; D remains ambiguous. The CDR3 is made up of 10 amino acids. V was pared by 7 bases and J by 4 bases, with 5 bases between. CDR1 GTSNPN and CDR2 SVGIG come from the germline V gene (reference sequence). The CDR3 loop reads CAYGNQPQHF. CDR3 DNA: TGTGCCTACGGGAATCAGCCCCAGCATTTT.

The CDR3 is CASSLETSVGEQYF. CDR3 sequence (DNA): TGTGCCAGCAGCTTGGAGACTAGCGTGGGTGAGCAGTACTTC. The J gene is TRBJ2-7, the V gene TRBV5-5; 8 positions match TRBD2. The V and J ends lost 0 bases and 7 bases, in that order; junction bases with no gene match: 6. Germline CDR1 and CDR2: SGHKS and YYEKEE (reference sequence). The CDR3 is 14 residues long.

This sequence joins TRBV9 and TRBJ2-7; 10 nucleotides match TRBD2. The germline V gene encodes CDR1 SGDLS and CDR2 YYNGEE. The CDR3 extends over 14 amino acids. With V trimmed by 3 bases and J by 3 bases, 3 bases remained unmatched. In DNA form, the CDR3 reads TGTGCCAGCAGCGAGGGACTAGCGCGCTACGAGCAGTACTTC. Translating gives CASSEGLARYEQYF.

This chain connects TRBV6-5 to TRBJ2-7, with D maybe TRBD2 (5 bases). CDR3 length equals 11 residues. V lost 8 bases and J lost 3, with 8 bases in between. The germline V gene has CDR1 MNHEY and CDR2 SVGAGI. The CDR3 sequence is CASGSYYEQYF. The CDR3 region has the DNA TGTGCCAGCGGGAGTTACTACGAGCAGTACTTC.

DNA of the CDR3: TGTGCCAGCAGTGCCCCTAGACAGGGCACGAACACTGAAGCTTTCTTT. Its protein is CASSAPRQGTNTEAFF. The chain uses TRBV6-1 and TRBJ1-1, with 7 bases fitting TRBD1. Trimming removed 4 bases from V and 1 base from J; junction bases left unmatched: 9. The CDR3 covers 16 residues. CDR1 is MNHNS, CDR2 SASEGT, per germline.

CDR3 region: CAISGGRVYGYTF. The CDR3 DNA reads TGTGCCATCAGTGGGGGGAGGGTTTATGGCTACACCTTC. The chain joins TRBV10-3 to TRBJ1-2; perhaps TRBD1 as D (5 bases). CDR3 size: 13 residues. Germline V gene sequence: CDR1 ENHRY, CDR2 SYGVKD. Between the trimmed V and J ends, which lost 4 bases and 5 bases, there was a span of 11 bases.

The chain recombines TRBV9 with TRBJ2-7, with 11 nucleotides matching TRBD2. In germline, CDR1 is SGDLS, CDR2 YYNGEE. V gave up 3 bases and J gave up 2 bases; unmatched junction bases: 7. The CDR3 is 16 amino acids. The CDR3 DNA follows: TGTGCCAGCAGCGGCCCTACTAGCGGGGGCCCCTACGAGCAGTACTTC. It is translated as CASSGPTSGGPYEQYF.

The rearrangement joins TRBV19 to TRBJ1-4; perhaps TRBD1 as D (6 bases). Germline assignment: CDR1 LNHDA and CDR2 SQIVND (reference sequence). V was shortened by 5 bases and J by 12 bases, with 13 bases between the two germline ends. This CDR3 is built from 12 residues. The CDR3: CASSPGQRQLFF. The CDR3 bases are TGTGCCAGTAGTCCGGGACAACGGCAACTGTTTTTT. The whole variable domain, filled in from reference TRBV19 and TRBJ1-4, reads DGGITQSPKYLFRKEGQNVTLSCEQNLNHDAMYWYRQDPGQGLRLIYYSQIVNDFQKGDIAEGYSVSREKKESFPLTVTSAQKNPTAFYLCASSPGQRQLFFGSGTQLSVL.

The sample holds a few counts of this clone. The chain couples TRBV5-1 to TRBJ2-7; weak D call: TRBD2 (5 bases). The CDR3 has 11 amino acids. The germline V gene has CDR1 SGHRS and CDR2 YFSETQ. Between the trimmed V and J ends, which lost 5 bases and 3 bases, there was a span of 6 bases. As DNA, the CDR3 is TGCGCCAGCAGGGACTTCTACGAGCAGTACTTC. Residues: CASRDFYEQYF.

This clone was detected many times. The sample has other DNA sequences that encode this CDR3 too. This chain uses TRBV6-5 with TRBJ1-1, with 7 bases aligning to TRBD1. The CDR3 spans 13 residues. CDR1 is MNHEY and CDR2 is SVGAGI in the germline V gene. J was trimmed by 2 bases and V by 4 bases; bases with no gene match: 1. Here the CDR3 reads CASSWDRNTEAFF. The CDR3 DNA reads TGTGCCAGCAGTTGGGACAGAAACACTGAAGCTTTCTTT.

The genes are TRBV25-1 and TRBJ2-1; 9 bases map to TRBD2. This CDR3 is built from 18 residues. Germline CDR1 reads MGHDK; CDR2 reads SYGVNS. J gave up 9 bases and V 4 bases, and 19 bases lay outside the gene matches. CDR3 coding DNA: TGTGCCAGCAGTGTTGCAAGCGGGAGGTCAGTCTCCTCCAGTGAGCAGTTCTTC. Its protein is CASSVASGRSVSSSEQFF. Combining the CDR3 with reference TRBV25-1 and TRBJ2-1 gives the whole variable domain EADIYQTPRYLVIGTGKKITLECSQTMGHDKMYWYQQDPGMELHLIHYSYGVNSTEKGDLSSESTVSRIRTEHFPLTLESARPSHTSQYLCASSVASGRSVSSSEQFFGPGTRLTVL.

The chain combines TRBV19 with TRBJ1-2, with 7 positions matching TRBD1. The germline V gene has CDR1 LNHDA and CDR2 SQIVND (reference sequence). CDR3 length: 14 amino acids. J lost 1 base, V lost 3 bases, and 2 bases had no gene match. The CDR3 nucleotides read TGTGCCAGTAGTATGTCAGGGGGTAACTATGGCTACACCTTC. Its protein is CASSMSGGNYGYTF.

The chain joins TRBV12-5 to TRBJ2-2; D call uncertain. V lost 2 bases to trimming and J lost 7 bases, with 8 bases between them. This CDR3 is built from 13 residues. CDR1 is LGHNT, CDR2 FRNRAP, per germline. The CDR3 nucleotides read TGTGCTAGTGGTTTGATCTTCGGCGGGGAGCTGTTTTTT. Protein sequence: CASGLIFGGELFF. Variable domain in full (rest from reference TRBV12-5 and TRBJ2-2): DARVTQTPRHKVTEMGQEVTMRCQPILGHNTVFWYRQTMMQGLELLAYFRNRAPLDDSGMPKDRFSAEMPDATLATLKIQPSEPRDSAVYFCASGLIFGGELFFGEGSRLTVL.

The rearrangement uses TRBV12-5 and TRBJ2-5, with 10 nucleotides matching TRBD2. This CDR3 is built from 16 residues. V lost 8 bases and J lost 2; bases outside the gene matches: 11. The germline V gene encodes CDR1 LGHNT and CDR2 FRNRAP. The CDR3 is CASPSLGLAIQETQYF. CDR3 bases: TGTGCTAGTCCCAGTCTGGGACTAGCGATTCAAGAGACCCAGTACTTC.

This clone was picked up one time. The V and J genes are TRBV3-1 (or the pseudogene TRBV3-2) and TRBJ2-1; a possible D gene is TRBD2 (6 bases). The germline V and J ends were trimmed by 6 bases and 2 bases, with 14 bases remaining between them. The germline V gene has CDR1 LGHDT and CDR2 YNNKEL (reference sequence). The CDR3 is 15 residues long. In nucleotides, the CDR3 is TGTGCCAGCAGTTTGACTAGTCTCCCCTACAATGAGCAGTTCTTC. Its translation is CASSLTSLPYNEQFF.

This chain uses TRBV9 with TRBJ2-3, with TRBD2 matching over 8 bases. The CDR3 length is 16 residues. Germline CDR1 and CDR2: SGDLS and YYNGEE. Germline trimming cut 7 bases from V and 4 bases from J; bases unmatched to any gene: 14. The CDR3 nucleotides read TGTGCCAGCTTGGGGAACCAGCGGGAGAACTCAGATACGCAGTATTTT. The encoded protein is CASLGNQRENSDTQYF.